This is a list of T cell receptor beta chains from one sample in a study of cytotoxic CD8 clonotypes in ibrutinib-treated CLL. Clones were read by immunoSEQ multiplex PCR, and TCRdb kept only the in-frame ones, dropping some. There are some 92,000 clones in the sample; approximately 80% occur only once, and roughly 24% lies in the top ten. This material consisted of PBMCs, taken after 24 months of ibrutinib treatment. Receptors were obtained from a human donor with chronic lymphocytic leukemia. Both conserved end residues are trimmed from each CDR3. A D gene is named only where the DNA matches it firmly.

V,length,J,D,CDR3
TRBV5-1,14,TRBJ1-3,TRBD1,ASRYNTGGTGNTIY
TRBV7-9,13,TRBJ2-2,NA,ASIYRDNGHGELF
TRBV11-2,11,TRBJ2-2,NA,ASSLEVPGELF
TRBV19,11,TRBJ1-1,NA,ASRQGLNTEAF
TRBV27,11,TRBJ1-5,NA,ASSLTGNQPQH
TRBV28,12,TRBJ1-2,TRBD1,ASSEGGADYGYT
TRBV7-6,9,TRBJ2-7,NA,ASSLDSEQY
TRBV7-9,14,TRBJ1-4,NA,ASSRNRAHADEKLF
TRBV28,12,TRBJ1-1,TRBD1,ASSLGGGGVQAF
TRBV5-4,13,TRBJ2-5,NA,ASRPGQIEQETQY
TRBV15,13,TRBJ2-1,NA,ATSRDGQATNEQF
TRBV18,12,TRBJ1-6,TRBD1,ASSPSRGLSPLH
TRBV7-2,12,TRBJ1-5,TRBD1,ASSLARGNQPQH
TRBV4-3,12,TRBJ2-2,NA,ASSHQVGTGELF
TRBV6-6,13,TRBJ1-1,NA,ASSYGFKRGPEAF
TRBV4-2,11,TRBJ1-1,NA,ASLGPDPTEAF
TRBV19,12,TRBJ2-7,NA,ASSISGSRYEQY
TRBV5-1,18,TRBJ2-3,TRBD1,ASSLSTGTAGTVATDTQY
TRBV18,16,TRBJ2-7,NA,ASSPPRPLGLSSYEQY
TRBV4-2,13,TRBJ2-7,TRBD1,ASSQTWDRSYEQY
TRBV6-5,12,TRBJ1-5,NA,ASSHDYSNQPQH